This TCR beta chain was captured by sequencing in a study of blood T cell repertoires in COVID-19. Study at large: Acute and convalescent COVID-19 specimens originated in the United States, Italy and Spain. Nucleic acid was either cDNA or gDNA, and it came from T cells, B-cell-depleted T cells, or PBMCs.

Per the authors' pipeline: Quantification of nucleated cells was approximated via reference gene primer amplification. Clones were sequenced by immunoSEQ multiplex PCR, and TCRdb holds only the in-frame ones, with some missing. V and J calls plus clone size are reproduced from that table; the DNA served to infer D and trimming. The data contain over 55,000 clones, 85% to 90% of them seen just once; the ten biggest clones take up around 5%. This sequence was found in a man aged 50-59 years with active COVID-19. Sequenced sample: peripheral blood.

CDR3 residues: CASSYSVTYTDTQYF. CDR3 in DNA: TGTGCCAGCAGTTATAGCGTGACTTACACAGATACGCAGTATTTT. The rearrangement joins TRBV6-2 or TRBV6-3 to TRBJ2-3, with a possible D match to TRBD2 (5 bases). The V end was cut by 3 bases, the J end by 2 bases, with 12 bases between. Germline V lookup: CDR1 MNHEY, CDR2 SVGEGT. The CDR3 consists of 15 residues.